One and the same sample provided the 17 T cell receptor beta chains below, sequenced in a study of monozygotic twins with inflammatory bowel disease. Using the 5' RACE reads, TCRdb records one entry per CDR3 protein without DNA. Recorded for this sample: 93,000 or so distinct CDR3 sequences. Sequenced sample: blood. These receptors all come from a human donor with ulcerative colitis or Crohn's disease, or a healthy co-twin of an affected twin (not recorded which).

The CDR3 spells CSARGTGGTEAFF. The rearrangement links TRBV20-1 to TRBJ1-1; without DNA, the TCRdb call of TRBD1 cannot be checked. This CDR3 is 13 amino acids long. From germline, CDR1 is DFQATT and CDR2 SNEGSKA (reference sequence).

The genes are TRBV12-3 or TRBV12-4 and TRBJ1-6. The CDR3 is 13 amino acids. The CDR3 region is CASSFSWNSPLHF.

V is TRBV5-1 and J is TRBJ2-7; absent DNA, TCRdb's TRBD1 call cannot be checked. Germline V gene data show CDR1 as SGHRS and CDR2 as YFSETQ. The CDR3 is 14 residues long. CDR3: CASSPGQGVYEQYF.

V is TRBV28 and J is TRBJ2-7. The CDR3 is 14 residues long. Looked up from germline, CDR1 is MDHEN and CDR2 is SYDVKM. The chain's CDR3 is CASSLYGSYYEQYF. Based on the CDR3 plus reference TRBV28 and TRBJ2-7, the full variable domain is DVKVTQSSRYLVKRTGEKVFLECVQDMDHENMFWYRQDPGLGLRLIYFSYDVKMKEKGDIPEGYSVSREKKERFSLILESASTNQTSMYLCASSLYGSYYEQYFGPGTRLTVT.

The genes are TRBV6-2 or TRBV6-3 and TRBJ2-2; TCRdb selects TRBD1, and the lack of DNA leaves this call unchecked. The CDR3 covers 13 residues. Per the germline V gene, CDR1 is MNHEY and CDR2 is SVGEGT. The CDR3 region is CASQYQGAGELFF.

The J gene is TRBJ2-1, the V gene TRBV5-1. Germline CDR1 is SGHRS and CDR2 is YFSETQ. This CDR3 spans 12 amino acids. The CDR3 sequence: CASRKNYNEQFF.

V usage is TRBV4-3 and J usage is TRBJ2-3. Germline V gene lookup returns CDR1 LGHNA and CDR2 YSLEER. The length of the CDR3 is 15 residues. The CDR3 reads CASSQDQVSTDTQYF.

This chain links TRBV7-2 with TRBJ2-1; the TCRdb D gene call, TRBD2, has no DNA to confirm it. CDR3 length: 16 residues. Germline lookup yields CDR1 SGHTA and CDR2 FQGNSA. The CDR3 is CASNLQWTSSYNEQFF.

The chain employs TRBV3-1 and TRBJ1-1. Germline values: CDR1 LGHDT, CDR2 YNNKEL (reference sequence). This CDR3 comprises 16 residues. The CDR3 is CASSQKKPRLNTEAFF.

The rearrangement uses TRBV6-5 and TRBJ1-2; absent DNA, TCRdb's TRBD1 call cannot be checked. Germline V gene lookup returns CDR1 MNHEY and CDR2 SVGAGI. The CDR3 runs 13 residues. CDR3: CASSYGGAPGYTF.

The CDR3 sequence: CASSLSGGAGELFF. J is TRBJ2-2 and V is TRBV5-1; the D gene TCRdb calls, TRBD2, cannot be checked with no DNA. Germline V gene data show CDR1 as SGHRS and CDR2 as YFSETQ. The CDR3 loop spans 14 amino acids. Complete variable domain (other parts from reference TRBV5-1 and TRBJ2-2): KAGVTQTPRYLIKTRGQQVTLSCSPISGHRSVSWYQQTPGQGLQFLFEYFSETQRNKGNFPGRFSGRQFSNSRSEMNVSTLELGDSALYLCASSLSGGAGELFFGEGSRLTVL.

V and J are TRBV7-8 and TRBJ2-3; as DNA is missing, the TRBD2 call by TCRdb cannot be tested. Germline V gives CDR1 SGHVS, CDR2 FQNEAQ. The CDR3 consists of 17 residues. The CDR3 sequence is CASSLQGGSFRTDTQYF.

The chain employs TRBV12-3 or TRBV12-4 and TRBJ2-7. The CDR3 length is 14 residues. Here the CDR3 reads CASSLMIAAYEQYF.

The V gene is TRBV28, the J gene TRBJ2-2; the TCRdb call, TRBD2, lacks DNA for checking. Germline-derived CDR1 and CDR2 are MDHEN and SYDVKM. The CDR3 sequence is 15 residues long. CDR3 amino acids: CASSKAGVDTGELFF.

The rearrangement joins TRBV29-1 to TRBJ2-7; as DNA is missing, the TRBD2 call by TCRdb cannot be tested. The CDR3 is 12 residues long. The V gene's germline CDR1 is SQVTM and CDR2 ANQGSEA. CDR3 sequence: CSVSLSSYEQYF.

The CDR3 spells CASSSRTSRVNEQFF. The chain uses TRBV5-4 and TRBJ2-1; TCRdb proposes TRBD2, but this gene call is untestable without DNA. From germline, CDR1 is SGHNT and CDR2 YYREEE (reference sequence). The length of the CDR3 is 15 residues.

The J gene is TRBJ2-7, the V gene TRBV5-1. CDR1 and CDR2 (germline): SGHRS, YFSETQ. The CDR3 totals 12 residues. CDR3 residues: CASRLTTNEQYF.